The 10 T cell receptor beta chains reported below all come from one sample, sequenced in a study of blood T cell repertoires in COVID-19. The assay was immunoSEQ multiplex PCR, and TCRdb's table has in-frame clones only and misses some. The sample lists 200,000 to 250,000 clones, 86% occurring once. The sequenced sample consisted of peripheral blood. Receptors were obtained from a woman aged 45-59 years with acute or convalescent COVID-19.

In this sample, this clone turned up a few times. V gene TRBV6-2 or TRBV6-3 combines with J gene TRBJ2-7; tentative D call: TRBD1 (6 bases). The germline gives CDR1 MNHEY, CDR2 SVGEGT. V lost 2 bases and J lost 0, with 8 bases in between. The CDR3 is 14 residues long. DNA for the CDR3: TGTGCCAGCAGTTACAGGGGGAGCTCCTACGAGCAGTACTTC. This gives the protein CASSYRGSSYEQYF.

A single count supports this clone. This chain joins TRBV7-2 and TRBJ1-3; a weak D match, TRBD1 (6 bases). Germline V gene sequence: CDR1 SGHTA, CDR2 FQGNSA. The CDR3 contains 15 residues. V dropped 10 bases and J dropped 0 bases, with 16 bases sitting between them. The CDR3 DNA is TGTGCCATCCGGGACATCACCCACTCTGGAAACACCATATATTTT. Translated, it gives CAIRDITHSGNTIYF.

The rearrangement joins TRBV7-9 to TRBJ1-2; 8 nucleotides match TRBD1. Germline lookup yields CDR1 SEHNR and CDR2 FQNEAQ (reference sequence). This CDR3 comprises 15 residues. Unmatched junction bases numbered 13, after V lost 5 bases and J lost 8 bases. The CDR3 protein is CASSPRDRILRGYTF. As DNA, the CDR3 is TGTGCCAGCAGCCCACGGGACAGGATACTGAGAGGCTACACCTTC.

A remark on this clone: Other DNA sequences in the same sample also yield this CDR3. The chain carries TRBV30 and TRBJ2-5, with D maybe TRBD1 (5 bases). Trimming removed 0 bases at V and 5 bases at J, with 7 bases between. This CDR3 spans 12 amino acids. The germline gives CDR1 GTSNPN, CDR2 SVGIG (reference sequence). The CDR3 DNA reads TGTGCCTGGAGTGTAGCAGGGGAGACCCAGTACTTC. It specifies CAWSVAGETQYF.

The chain has TRBV10-3 and TRBJ2-3, with TRBD1 identical over 10 bases. The CDR3 length is 15 residues. Germline values: CDR1 ENHRY, CDR2 SYGVKD. V lost 7 bases to trimming and J lost 4 bases; unmatched junction nucleotides: 8. The CDR3 nucleotides read TGTGCCATCAAGTCTGGGACAGGGGTAGCAGATACGCAGTATTTT. Residues: CAIKSGTGVADTQYF.

The chain employs TRBV4-3 and TRBJ2-1; 7 positions agree with TRBD2. CDR1 is LGHNA and CDR2 is YSLEER in the germline V gene. V gave up 0 bases and J gave up 4 bases; unmatched junction bases: 15. The CDR3 sequence is 19 residues long. The CDR3 DNA follows: TGCGCCAGCAGCCAAGAGTGGGGGAGGGCTAGTGGTCCTTACAATGAGCAGTTCTTC. Translation: CASSQEWGRASGPYNEQFF.

This clone has only one observation. V is TRBV24-1 and J is TRBJ2-6; maybe TRBD2 (5 bases). The CDR3 loop spans 16 amino acids. Deletions cut 1 base from V and 0 bases from J, with 6 bases between. CDR1 and CDR2 from the germline V gene are KGHDR and SFDVKD. The CDR3 here is CATSDFGVSGANVLTF. CDR3 sequence (DNA): TGTGCCACCAGTGATTTCGGGGTCTCTGGGGCCAACGTCCTGACTTTC.

This rearrangement joins TRBV11-2 to TRBJ1-3; 9 bases line up with TRBD1. The CDR3 has 17 residues. V lost 3 bases, J lost 2 bases, and 8 bases stayed unmatched. Germline lookup yields CDR1 SGHAT and CDR2 FQNNGV. The CDR3 DNA reads as TGTGCCAGCAGCTTTACAGGGGGCGGATTTGCTGGAAACACCATATATTTT. Translated: CASSFTGGGFAGNTIYF.

The rearrangement joins TRBV2 to TRBJ2-3, with 9 bases matching TRBD2. V dropped 8 bases and J dropped 2; count of bases not matched to a gene: 11. CDR1 is SNHLY, CDR2 FYNNEI, per germline. This CDR3 comprises 16 residues. Here the CDR3 reads CASCSGRRTDTDTQYF. The CDR3 coding sequence is TGTGCCAGCTGCAGCGGGAGGAGGACCGACACAGATACGCAGTATTTT.

The chain uses TRBV12-3 or TRBV12-4 and TRBJ1-5; D gene uncertain. The CDR3 spans 13 residues. The V and J ends lost 7 bases and 4 bases respectively, with 11 bases between them. In DNA form, the CDR3 reads TGTGCCAGCAACTCGAACCCGAATCAGCCCCAGCATTTT. Translated: CASNSNPNQPQHF.